Each of the 24 T cell receptor beta chains below was sequenced from the same sample in a study of OX40 agonist ivuxolimab in advanced cancers. The protocol was immunoSEQ multiplex PCR, while the TCRdb copy is restricted to in-frame clones and leaves out a portion. This table holds around 100,000 clones, 90% to 95% found once. The sequencing here drew on CD4+ or CD8+ T cells sorted from blood, taken in a trial of the OX40 agonist ivuxolimab. All receptors come from an adult with an advanced solid tumor such as melanoma, head and neck, liver or kidney cancer.

The rearrangement joins TRBV28 to TRBJ2-7; D is unclear. The CDR3 spans 15 residues. V lost 3 bases to trimming and J lost 2 bases, with 14 bases between them. Germline V gene data show CDR1 as MDHEN and CDR2 as SYDVKM. The CDR3 bases are TGTGCCAGCAGTTTTGGGCAGCGATCAGCCTACGAGCAGTACTTC. This translates into CASSFGQRSAYEQYF. Looking up the rest from reference TRBV28 and TRBJ2-7 gives the full variable domain: DVKVTQSSRYLVKRTGEKVFLECVQDMDHENMFWYRQDPGLGLRLIYFSYDVKMKEKGDIPEGYSVSREKKERFSLILESASTNQTSMYLCASSFGQRSAYEQYFGPGTRLTVT.

The genes are TRBV28 and TRBJ1-3, with a weak D call TRBD1 (6 bases). CDR1 is MDHEN, CDR2 SYDVKM, per germline. Deletions cut 6 bases from V and 4 bases from J, with 13 bases between. This CDR3 has 14 residues. CDR3 DNA: TGTGCCAGCAGGCAGGGGCTCGGGGGAAACACCATATATTTT. Translated: CASRQGLGGNTIYF.

The chain recombines TRBV4-1 with TRBJ2-1, with 10 bases matching TRBD2. V dropped 1 base and J dropped 7; count of bases not matched to a gene: 7. The CDR3 consists of 16 residues. CDR1 MGHRA and CDR2 YSYEKL come from the germline V gene. The CDR3 nucleotides read TGCGCCAGCAGCCAAGGGGTTAGCGGGAGGCGGAATGAGCAGTTCTTC. It is translated as CASSQGVSGRRNEQFF.

This clone was found once. The chain combines TRBV5-5 with TRBJ1-2, with D perhaps TRBD1 (6 bases). Germline V gives CDR1 SGHKS, CDR2 YYEKEE (reference sequence). The germline V and J ends were trimmed by 4 bases and 1 base, with 11 bases remaining between them. The CDR3 sequence is 14 residues long. CDR3 DNA sequence: TGTGCCAGCAGCCAGACAGGTATTAACTATGGCTACACCTTC. Translation gives CASSQTGINYGYTF.

V usage is TRBV6-6 and J usage is TRBJ1-4; possible D gene TRBD1, 5 bases. This CDR3 contains 14 residues. The germline CDR1 and CDR2 sequences are MNHNY and SVGAGI (reference sequence). Between the trimmed V and J ends, which lost 5 bases and 4 bases, there was a span of 11 bases. The CDR3 DNA is TGTGCCAGCAGTCCCTGGGGCCTTAATGAAAAACTGTTTTTT. It specifies CASSPWGLNEKLFF.

This clone has a single count. The chain combines TRBV28 with TRBJ1-5; no firm D call. The V gene lost 6 bases and the J gene lost 0 bases, with 3 bases spanning the gap. Germline V CDR1 and CDR2: MDHEN, SYDVKM. The CDR3 covers 12 residues. In DNA, the CDR3 is TGTGCCAGCAGATATAGCAATCAGCCCCAGCATTTT. Amino acids: CASRYSNQPQHF. Supplemented by reference TRBV28 and TRBJ1-5, the full variable domain reads DVKVTQSSRYLVKRTGEKVFLECVQDMDHENMFWYRQDPGLGLRLIYFSYDVKMKEKGDIPEGYSVSREKKERFSLILESASTNQTSMYLCASRYSNQPQHFGDGTRLSIL.

The chain couples TRBV5-4 to TRBJ2-7; D gene unclear. Trimming took 7 bases from V and 7 from J, leaving 15 bases between them. CDR3 length equals 12 residues. The germline V gene has CDR1 SGHNT and CDR2 YYREEE (reference sequence). The CDR3 nucleotides read TGTGCCAGCGGGGTTCCAAATTCGGAGCAGTACTTC. Protein: CASGVPNSEQYF.

The rearrangement uses TRBV11-3 and TRBJ2-5, with 9 bases identical to TRBD2. The V gene's germline CDR1 is SGHNT and CDR2 YENEEA. J lost 5 bases, V lost 5 bases, and 9 bases had no gene match. The CDR3 extends over 15 amino acids. This chain's CDR3 is CASSPRAGGGETQYF. Here the CDR3 DNA reads TGTGCCAGCAGCCCGCGAGCGGGAGGAGGGGAGACCCAGTACTTC.

This rearrangement joins TRBV15 to TRBJ2-3, with 8 bases that match TRBD2. Trimming took 3 bases from V and 13 from J; bases not matched to a gene: 18. CDR1 and CDR2 from the germline V gene are LNHNV and YYDKDF (reference sequence). CDR3 length: 16 residues. The CDR3 protein is CATSRGTGGPMGPEYF. The CDR3 DNA sequence: TGTGCCACCAGCAGGGGGACGGGAGGGCCTATGGGCCCGGAGTATTTT.

This clone was detected once. J is TRBJ2-7 and V is TRBV7-2; 7 bases fit TRBD2. The germline V gene encodes CDR1 SGHTA and CDR2 FQGNSA. The V segment lost 3 bases and the J segment 2 bases; nucleotides outside the gene matches: 4. The CDR3 is 14 residues long. CDR3 sequence reads: CASSLQAGPYEQYF. CDR3 DNA sequence: TGTGCCAGCAGCTTGCAAGCGGGACCCTACGAGCAGTACTTC.

This clone was observed a single time. This rearrangement joins TRBV7-9 to TRBJ1-2; possible D gene TRBD1, 5 bases. The V gene lost 4 bases and the J gene lost 2 bases, with 14 bases spanning the gap. This CDR3 is built from 15 residues. The germline V gene encodes CDR1 SEHNR and CDR2 FQNEAQ (reference sequence). The CDR3 DNA reads as TGTGCCAGCAGCTCCCGCCTGACAGCGAACTATGGCTACACCTTC. This sequence encodes CASSSRLTANYGYTF.

The rearrangement joins TRBV10-3 to TRBJ2-3; a weak D match, TRBD2 (5 bases). This CDR3 has 14 amino acids. The ends were cut back, 3 bases at V and 3 bases at J, with 10 bases in the middle. Germline V lookup: CDR1 ENHRY, CDR2 SYGVKD. CDR3 region: CAISDSGFTDTQYF. Written as DNA, the CDR3 is TGTGCCATCAGTGACTCGGGGTTTACAGATACGCAGTATTTT.

This rearrangement joins TRBV6-5 to TRBJ1-2, with 8 nucleotides matching TRBD1. Germline V gives CDR1 MNHEY, CDR2 SVGAGI. CDR3 length equals 14 residues. The V segment lost 4 bases and the J segment 4 bases; nucleotides outside the gene matches: 5. The CDR3 nucleotides read TGTGCCAGCAGTTTCCGGGACAGGTTCTATGGCTACACCTTC. Its translation: CASSFRDRFYGYTF.

This chain links TRBV29-1 with TRBJ2-7; TRBD2 aligns across 11 bases. The CDR3 is 13 residues long. V shed 4 bases and J 7 bases; nucleotides not matched to a gene: 6. Germline V gene data show CDR1 as SQVTM and CDR2 as ANQGSEA. CDR3 bases: TGCAGCGTTGCCTTGCTAGCGGGAGGAGAGCAGTACTTC. It translates to CSVALLAGGEQYF.

This sequence joins TRBV19 and TRBJ1-5, with D tentatively TRBD1 (5 bases). Trimming removed 6 bases from V and 0 bases from J, with 12 bases in between. The CDR3 extends over 15 amino acids. Germline CDR1 and CDR2: LNHDA and SQIVND (reference sequence). The CDR3 DNA sequence: TGTGCCAGTAGCGAGAGGGGTGGTAGCAATCAGCCCCAGCATTTT. The encoded protein is CASSERGGSNQPQHF.

The chain carries TRBV10-3 and TRBJ1-2; D unresolved. V was cut by 4 bases and J by 7 bases, with 10 bases left in between. The CDR3 is 12 residues long. Germline V gene data show CDR1 as ENHRY and CDR2 as SYGVKD. The CDR3 here is CAISGQDVGYTF. In DNA form, the CDR3 reads TGTGCCATCAGTGGGCAGGATGTTGGCTACACCTTC.

The rearrangement links TRBV6-1 to TRBJ2-4, with D tentatively TRBD2 (5 bases). The V and J ends lost 10 bases and 0 bases respectively, with 16 bases between them. There are 15 residues in the CDR3. From germline, CDR1 is MNHNS and CDR2 SASEGT. The chain's CDR3 is CATTPDGVAKNIQYF. The DNA for the CDR3 is TGTGCCACCACACCCGACGGGGTAGCCAAAAACATTCAGTACTTC.

V and J are TRBV30 and TRBJ2-1, with D hard to call. The CDR3 sequence is 13 residues long. Trimming took off 0 bases at V and 6 bases at J, with 9 bases between the two ends. Germline V lookup: CDR1 GTSNPN, CDR2 SVGIG (reference sequence). The CDR3 DNA reads TGTGCCTGGAGTGTAGGGCTCGTCAATGAGCAGTTCTTC. It encodes CAWSVGLVNEQFF.

This clone was picked up one time. J is TRBJ1-4 and V is TRBV10-3; the match to TRBD1 covers 8 bases. The CDR3 contains 14 residues. Germline CDR1 ENHRY, CDR2 SYGVKD. Trimming cost V 6 bases and J 5 bases; bases outside gene matches: 5. This CDR3 is CAIRGQGENEKLFF. CDR3 nucleotide sequence: TGTGCCATCAGAGGACAGGGAGAGAATGAAAAACTGTTTTTT.

V gene TRBV5-1 combines with J gene TRBJ2-5; D uncertain. CDR1 is SGHRS, CDR2 YFSETQ, per germline. The CDR3 contains 11 residues. V was clipped by 4 bases and J by 0 bases, with 1 base between them. The CDR3 coding sequence is TGCGCCAGCAGCAACCAAGAGACCCAGTACTTC. This translates into CASSNQETQYF.

V is TRBV10-1 and J is TRBJ2-7; TRBD1 aligns across 7 bases. CDR1 WNHNN and CDR2 SYGVQD come from the germline V gene (reference sequence). CDR3 size: 16 residues. V was pared by 2 bases and J by 1 base, with 8 bases of the junction left unmatched. The CDR3 protein is CASSETGDPASYEQYF. The CDR3 region has the DNA TGCGCCAGCAGTGAGACAGGGGACCCCGCGTCCTACGAGCAGTACTTC.

CDR3 nucleotide sequence: TGCGCCAGCCGACTTGGAGGCGCTGACTACGAGCAGTACTTC. Residues: CASRLGGADYEQYF. The gene calls are TRBV5-1 and TRBJ2-7, with D perhaps TRBD2 (5 bases). CDR1 is SGHRS and CDR2 is YFSETQ in the germline V gene. The CDR3 length is 14 residues. Trimming left V 7 bases short and J 3 bases short, with 17 bases between.

The chain carries TRBV19 and TRBJ1-1; TRBD1 matches 7 bases. CDR1 and CDR2 from the germline V gene are LNHDA and SQIVND (reference sequence). The CDR3 consists of 15 residues. The J segment lost 4 bases and the V segment lost 8 bases, leaving 13 bases of the junction unmatched. CDR3 protein: CASGDRQGLSTEAFF. The CDR3 DNA reads TGTGCCAGTGGAGATAGACAGGGTTTAAGCACTGAAGCTTTCTTT.

This rearrangement joins TRBV4-1 to TRBJ1-5; no clear D gene. Trimming took 1 base from V and 11 from J, leaving 12 bases between them. CDR1 and CDR2 (germline): MGHRA, YSYEKL. This CDR3 is built from 13 residues. CDR3 residues: CASSQVSSGAQHF. The CDR3 bases are TGCGCCAGCAGCCAAGTAAGTTCCGGAGCCCAGCATTTT.